The next 29 T cell receptor beta chains were all read from a single sample in a study of T cell changes during pregnancy in multiple sclerosis. TCRdb's copy holds only in-frame clones and misses some; the assay was immunoSEQ multiplex PCR. The sample carries tens of thousands of clones, 91% recorded once. The sample here was peripheral blood, taken after pregnancy. Receptors were obtained from a female donor in good health, enrolled as a control in a pregnancy study.

The chain couples TRBV7-3 to TRBJ1-2, with 9 bases that match TRBD1. J gave up 4 bases and V 5 bases, and 8 bases lay outside the gene matches. Germline-derived CDR1 and CDR2 are SGHTA and FQGTGA. CDR3 length: 15 residues. The CDR3, as DNA: TGTGCCAGCAGCCCGGACAGGGGACCGGGCTATGGCTACACCTTC. Translating gives CASSPDRGPGYGYTF.

This chain links TRBV29-1 with TRBJ1-2, with D maybe TRBD1 (6 bases). Trimming removed 7 bases from V and 4 bases from J, with 16 bases in between. Germline V lookup: CDR1 SQVTM, CDR2 ANQGSEA. CDR3 size: 13 residues. CDR3 nucleotides: TGCAGCGGGGTTAAGGACAGCCCCTATGGCTACACCTTC. It yields the protein CSGVKDSPYGYTF.

This rearrangement joins TRBV9 to TRBJ2-2; 13 bases line up with TRBD2. Germline-derived CDR1 and CDR2 are SGDLS and YYNGEE. The ends lost 2 bases at V and 5 bases at J; junction bases unmatched: 6. This CDR3 has 17 amino acids. DNA of the CDR3: TGTGCCAGCAGCGTTGGGACTAGCGGGGTGCATACCGGGGAGCTGTTTTTT. This codes for CASSVGTSGVHTGELFF.

This clone was recorded once. The gene calls are TRBV29-1 and TRBJ2-1, with 11 bases lining up with TRBD2. The CDR3 has 17 residues. V was clipped by 1 base and J by 2 bases; unmatched bases: 7. Germline-derived CDR1 and CDR2 are SQVTM and ANQGSEA. The CDR3 region has the DNA TGCAGCGTTGAAGTTCCGGGACTAGCGGCCCCCTACAATGAGCAGTTCTTC. Translated, it gives CSVEVPGLAAPYNEQFF.

The CDR3 sequence: CASLTENYGYTF. Written as DNA, the CDR3 is TGTGCCAGCTTGACAGAAAACTATGGCTACACCTTC. The V gene is TRBV18, the J gene TRBJ1-2; D is possibly TRBD1 (5 bases). The V end was cut by 7 bases, the J end by 2 bases, with 8 bases between. Germline V gene sequence: CDR1 KGHSH, CDR2 LQKENI. The CDR3 spans 12 residues. Full variable domain (rest looked up from reference TRBV18 and TRBJ1-2): NAGVMQNPRHLVRRRGQEARLRCSPMKGHSHVYWYRQLPEEGLKFMVYLQKENIIDESGMPKERFSAEFPKEGPSILRIQQVVRGDSAAYFCASLTENYGYTFGSGTRLTVV.

With respect to this clone: The junction shows a germline mismatch at one end, possibly a read error. The V and J genes are TRBV7-7 and TRBJ2-5, with a tentative D call TRBD2 (7 bases). Germline CDR1 SSHAT, CDR2 FNYEAQ (reference sequence). This CDR3 spans 14 amino acids. CDR3 loop: CASSLGGGQETQYF. The CDR3 nucleotides read TGTGCTAGCAGCTTAGGGGGGGGGCAAGAGACCCAGTACTTC.

The chain recombines TRBV5-6 with TRBJ1-2; 9 bases fit TRBD1. CDR3 length equals 14 residues. Germline-derived CDR1 and CDR2 are SGHDT and YYEEEE. After removal of 4 bases from V and 3 bases from J, the junction contained 4 bases not matched to a gene. The chain's CDR3 is CASSQGTGYYGYTF. The CDR3 nucleotides are TGTGCCAGCAGCCAAGGGACAGGGTACTATGGCTACACCTTC. The full variable domain, with the rest looked up from reference TRBV5-6 and TRBJ1-2, is DAGVTQSPTHLIKTRGQQVTLRCSPKSGHDTVSWYQQALGQGPQFIFQYYEEEERQRGNFPDRFSGHQFPNYSSELNVNALLLGDSALYLCASSQGTGYYGYTFGSGTRLTVV.

This clone came up once. The chain uses TRBV6-5 and TRBJ2-7, with 11 positions matching TRBD2. The CDR3 loop spans 16 amino acids. V gave up 6 bases and J gave up 0 bases; unmatched junction bases: 7. Germline assignment: CDR1 MNHEY and CDR2 SVGAGI. The CDR3 DNA follows: TGTGCCAGCAGGTACGAAGGGACTAGCGGCTCCTACGAGCAGTACTTC. This gives the protein CASRYEGTSGSYEQYF.

This chain joins TRBV4-3 and TRBJ1-6, with D maybe TRBD1 (6 bases). The CDR3 has 16 residues. V lost 0 bases and J 4 bases, leaving 10 bases between the germline ends. The germline CDR1 and CDR2 sequences are LGHNA and YSLEER. The CDR3 DNA reads as TGCGCCAGCAGCCAAGACCGTACAGGGTATAATTCACCCCTCCACTTT. It codes for CASSQDRTGYNSPLHF.

This chain connects TRBV7-3 to TRBJ2-1; maybe TRBD2 (6 bases). CDR1 is SGHTA and CDR2 is FQGTGA in the germline V gene. V was clipped by 1 base and J by 8 bases, with 12 bases between them. The CDR3 spans 14 residues. CDR3 in amino acids: CASSLSGVGDEQFF. The CDR3 DNA reads TGTGCCAGCAGCTTAAGCGGGGTCGGGGATGAGCAGTTCTTC.

This chain joins TRBV14 and TRBJ1-2; no firm D call. This CDR3 has 15 residues. V was clipped by 4 bases and J by 4 bases, with 16 bases between them. Germline-derived CDR1 and CDR2 are SGHDN and FVKESK. The CDR3 region has the DNA TGTGCCAGCAGCCCCCGTGAGGGCAGAATCTATGGCTACACCTTC. Its protein is CASSPREGRIYGYTF.

This clone came up a few times. The V gene is TRBV18, the J gene TRBJ1-6; D is uncertain. This CDR3 spans 13 amino acids. The V and J ends lost 2 bases and 10 bases respectively, with 9 bases between them. The germline V gene has CDR1 KGHSH and CDR2 LQKENI. CDR3 amino acids: CASSPEGASPLHF. DNA for the CDR3: TGTGCCAGCTCACCAGAGGGCGCCTCACCCCTCCACTTT.

This chain uses TRBV5-6 with TRBJ1-1; perhaps TRBD1 as D (5 bases). Germline-derived CDR1 and CDR2 are SGHDT and YYEEEE. V lost 3 bases to trimming and J lost 1 base, with 16 bases between them. This CDR3 is 16 amino acids long. CDR3 in amino acids: CASSSGGKGPNTEAFF. The CDR3 nucleotides read TGTGCCAGCAGCTCGGGCGGGAAGGGGCCGAACACTGAAGCTTTCTTT.

V and J are TRBV7-3 and TRBJ2-1, with 9 bases matching TRBD1. This CDR3 contains 15 residues. After removal of 1 base from V and 4 bases from J, the junction contained 2 bases not matched to a gene. The germline V gene encodes CDR1 SGHTA and CDR2 FQGTGA. For the CDR3, the DNA is TGTGCCAGCAGCTTAATGGGACAGGGATACAATGAGCAGTTCTTC. As protein: CASSLMGQGYNEQFF.

The CDR3 region has the DNA TGTGCCAGCAGTTACTCGATGTTGGCCAGCACAGATACGCAGTATTTT. Its translation is CASSYSMLASTDTQYF. V usage is TRBV6-5 and J usage is TRBJ2-3; D gene uncertain. Per germline, CDR1 MNHEY and CDR2 SVGAGI. This CDR3 is built from 16 residues. V gave up 0 bases and J gave up 0 bases, with 10 bases separating them.

This chain joins TRBV28 and TRBJ2-2; 7 nucleotides match TRBD1. The junction had 8 bases not matched to a gene; V was cut back by 10 bases and J by 0 bases. CDR3 length: 15 residues. Germline CDR1 reads MDHEN; CDR2 reads SYDVKM. CDR3 coding DNA: TGTGCCATCGATCGAACAGGGGCGAACACCGGGGAGCTGTTTTTT. Amino acid sequence: CAIDRTGANTGELFF.

Points on this clone: Other DNA sequences in the sample encode the same CDR3. V is TRBV5-1 and J is TRBJ1-2; 12 bases are shared with TRBD1. J gave up 4 bases and V 5 bases, and 6 bases lay outside the gene matches. The CDR3 extends over 15 amino acids. CDR1 SGHRS and CDR2 YFSETQ come from the germline V gene. The CDR3 spells CASSPGTGGGYGYTF. The CDR3 bases are TGCGCCAGCAGTCCCGGGACAGGGGGCGGCTATGGCTACACCTTC.

This clone was detected only once. This chain connects TRBV5-8 to TRBJ1-2; unclear D gene. This CDR3 region has 16 residues. Germline loops: CDR1 SGHTS, CDR2 YDEGEE. The ends were cut back, 4 bases at V and 1 base at J, with 17 bases in the middle. The CDR3, as DNA: TGTGCCAGCAGCCTCCGTCCGGTCAGCGATAACTATGGCTACACCTTC. Translated: CASSLRPVSDNYGYTF. Full variable domain (rest looked up from reference TRBV5-8 and TRBJ1-2): EAGVTQSPTHLIKTRGQQATLRCSPISGHTSVYWYQQALGLGLQFLLWYDEGEERNRGNFPPRFSGRQFPNYSSELNVNALELEDSALYLCASSLRPVSDNYGYTFGSGTRLTVV.

V usage is TRBV30 and J usage is TRBJ2-5; D is possibly TRBD1 (5 bases). Trimming left V 2 bases short and J 5 bases short, with 15 bases between. The CDR3 covers 14 residues. The V gene's germline CDR1 is GTSNPN and CDR2 SVGIG (reference sequence). The CDR3 spells CAWSKAMAGETQYF. CDR3 nucleotide sequence: TGTGCCTGGAGTAAAGCCATGGCAGGGGAGACCCAGTACTTC.

CDR3 sequence (DNA): TGCGCCAGCAGCTCCGGGACAGGGGGCTATTCGGGTACCGGGGAGCTGTTTTTT. Amino acid sequence: CASSSGTGGYSGTGELFF. V is TRBV5-1 and J is TRBJ2-2; 12 bases agree with TRBD1. V lost 3 bases and J lost 5; bases outside the gene matches: 11. In germline, CDR1 is SGHRS, CDR2 YFSETQ. There are 18 residues in the CDR3.

The V and J genes are TRBV7-5 and TRBJ1-2; the DNA was not used to check the table's D call, TRBD1. TRBV7-5 is tagged as a pseudogene. The CDR3 has 15 amino acids. The CDR3 sequence: CARSCTETGHYGYTF. The DNA of the CDR3 is TGTGCCAGAAGCTGTACGGAGACAGGCCACTATGGCTACACCTTC.

This sequence joins TRBV7-3 and TRBJ2-6; D remains unclear. This CDR3 region has 13 residues. Looked up from germline, CDR1 is SGHTA and CDR2 is FQGTGA. V lost 7 bases and J lost 0, with 4 bases in between. CDR3 region: CASTLSGANVLTF. The CDR3 bases are TGTGCCAGCACCCTCTCTGGGGCCAACGTCCTGACTTTC.

This chain uses TRBV7-9 with TRBJ2-5; D perhaps matches TRBD2 (6 bases). The CDR3 consists of 13 residues. V dropped 1 base and J dropped 7 bases, with 10 bases sitting between them. Germline CDR1 reads SEHNR; CDR2 reads FQNEAQ (reference sequence). CDR3 DNA: TGTGCCAGCAGCTTAGGGGTAGCGGCGACCCAGTACTTC. Its translation: CASSLGVAATQYF.

V is TRBV11-2 and J is TRBJ1-6; the D is unclear. Germline V gives CDR1 SGHAT, CDR2 FQNNGV. The CDR3 totals 14 residues. V gave up 5 bases and J gave up 9 bases, with 14 bases separating them. The CDR3, as DNA: TGTGCCAGCAGCACGCAGTTCGAGGGTTCACCCCTCCACTTT. Encoded protein: CASSTQFEGSPLHF.

This chain joins TRBV5-6 and TRBJ2-3; a weak D match, TRBD1 (5 bases). The CDR3 runs to 16 residues. Looked up from germline, CDR1 is SGHDT and CDR2 is YYEEEE. Trimming removed 0 bases at V and 1 base at J, with 12 bases between. CDR3 in amino acids: CASSLGAGFRTDTQYF. Here the CDR3 DNA reads TGTGCCAGCAGCTTGGGGGCAGGGTTCCGCACAGATACGCAGTATTTT.

The gene calls are TRBV7-2 and TRBJ2-7; the match to TRBD2 covers 8 bases. Trimming at V came to 5 bases and at J to 4 bases, leaving 10 bases not matched to a gene. From germline, CDR1 is SGHTA and CDR2 FQGNSA. CDR3 length: 15 residues. This CDR3 is CASSPAGTSGYEQYF. The DNA of the CDR3 is TGTGCCAGCAGCCCCGCCGGGACTAGTGGATACGAGCAGTACTTC.

The CDR3: CASSWRNEQFF. For the CDR3, the DNA is TGTGCCAGCAGTTGGAGGAATGAGCAGTTCTTC. The chain links TRBV27 to TRBJ2-1; D possibly corresponds to TRBD2 (5 bases). V lost 4 bases, J lost 7 bases, and 5 bases lay in between. The CDR3 runs 11 residues. The germline gives CDR1 MNHEY, CDR2 SMNVEV (reference sequence).

The chain carries TRBV5-1 and TRBJ2-1; maybe TRBD1 (5 bases). Trimming cost V 0 bases and J 0 bases, with 7 bases left between them. Per germline, CDR1 SGHRS and CDR2 YFSETQ. CDR3 length: 15 amino acids. The CDR3 nucleotides are TGCGCCAGCAGCTTGGGGGGCAGCTCCTACAATGAGCAGTTCTTC. Translated, it gives CASSLGGSSYNEQFF.

V is TRBV30 and J is TRBJ2-5; a possible D gene is TRBD2 (6 bases). Germline V lookup: CDR1 GTSNPN, CDR2 SVGIG (reference sequence). The CDR3 spans 12 residues. V lost 8 bases and J lost 5, with 15 bases in between. DNA of the CDR3: TGTGCCGGGGACCTAGCGACGGAGACCCAGTACTTC. It yields the protein CAGDLATETQYF.